The 4 T cell receptor beta chains listed next were all sequenced from one sample in a study of T cells in Graves' hyperthyroidism and ophthalmopathy. Researchers took RNA transcripts and amplified the TCR beta CDR3 regions from them. Carried out on the TCR CDR3, a first-round RT-PCR used the HTBI primer set. MiXCR, applied by TCRdb to the multiplex PCR reads, yields one record per CDR3 protein. The sample includes more than 300,000 distinct CDR3 sequences, approximately 17% of them seen just once. Source material: blood. The source is a man between 18 and 35 years old with Graves' ophthalmopathy.

This clonotype was observed at least ten times. The chain has TRBV10-3 and TRBJ2-7, with D unclear. This CDR3 contains 15 residues. Germline-derived CDR1 and CDR2 are ENHRY and SYGVKD. V was clipped by 0 bases and J by 3 bases, with 12 bases between them. The CDR3 coding sequence is TGTGCCATCAGTGAGTCGCCCACGATCGGCTACGAGCAGTACTTC. Protein: CAISESPTIGYEQYF.

This clonotype was recorded a few times. The V and J genes are TRBV19 and TRBJ1-1; D remains unclear. V lost 6 bases to trimming and J lost 1 base, with 21 bases between them. The CDR3 covers 17 residues. Germline assignment: CDR1 LNHDA and CDR2 SQIVND (reference sequence). The CDR3 here is CASRTGEGASQNTEAFF. CDR3 DNA sequence: TGTGCCAGTAGGACCGGCGAGGGCGCTAGTCAGAACACTGAAGCTTTCTTT.

In the case of this clonotype: This may be a read error, as it is one base from a much larger clone. The chain employs TRBV27 and TRBJ1-2; perhaps TRBD1 as D (6 bases). CDR3 length: 15 residues. The germline V and J ends were trimmed by 3 bases and 10 bases, with 21 bases remaining between them. Germline values: CDR1 MNHEY, CDR2 SMNVEV (reference sequence). CDR3 region: CASSFSGGGPSSYTF. CDR3 coding DNA: TGTGCCAGCAGTTTCTCCGGGGGCGGACCTAGTTCCTACACCTTC.

In this sample, this clonotype turned up once. V usage is TRBV7-6 and J usage is TRBJ2-5; D remains ambiguous. CDR1 and CDR2 from the germline V gene are SGHVS and FNYEAQ. With 4 bases removed from V and 5 bases from J, the gap between germline ends came to 17 bases. The CDR3 contains 15 residues. The DNA for the CDR3 is TGTGCCAGCAGCTCACTTCGAAATGCTTTGGAGACCCAGTACTTC. Its protein product is CASSSLRNALETQYF.